This T cell receptor beta chain was captured by sequencing in a study of cytomegalovirus exposure and HLA in healthy donors. PCR used 60 Vbeta primers and 13 Jbeta primers. Here immunoSEQ multiplex PCR was the method, and the copy in TCRdb shows in-frame clones only, minus some. The sample has over 100,000 clones; about 78% are singletons. About this clone: The antigen is not known.

Donors consisted of healthy bone marrow donors. In germline, CDR1 is MDHEN, CDR2 SYDVKM. Germline trimming cut 5 bases from V and 8 bases from J; bases unmatched to any gene: 10. The length of the CDR3 is 15 residues. Study-level results: The HLA-A and HLA-B alleles of most subjects were reportedly predicted accurately from TCR beta sequences. The dataset shows that most TCR sequences were rare, while some public TCRs occurred in many donors. Common viral pathogens seemed to be connected with several of the most significant clusters, according to a later analysis.

The rearrangement joins TRBV28 to TRBJ1-1; 11 nucleotides match TRBD1. The sample consisted of PBMCs. The sequence was obtained from a man aged 50 or older in good health and CMV-seropositive. The CDR3 bases are TGTGCCAGCAGTCCGCGGACAGGGGGCGTTGAGGAAGCTTTCTTT. It encodes CASSPRTGGVEEAFF.